This T cell receptor beta chain derives from a study of blood T cell repertoires in COVID-19 (TCRdb year 2020). Regarding the research as a whole: The collaborator samples originated in the United States, Italy and Spain and spanned the acute and convalescent phases of COVID-19. The prospective study material was composed of cDNA or gDNA derived from T cells, B-cell-depleted T cells, or PBMCs. Deeply sampled blood TCRbeta repertoires from subjects exposed to, actively infected with, or recovered from COVID-19 were included in the dataset. The repertoires were released in a freely available public database meant as a resource for research on the immune response to SARS-CoV-2. The samples were drawn from the first 160 participants of the ongoing ImmuneRACE study and from 950 to 1,500 subjects provided by 6 global collaborators. Nearly every sample came with metadata listing a de-identified subject ID, COVID-19 status, age in years and sex. Where available, HLA class I and class II types were taken from metadata supplied by the sample provider and were not determined by assay-based typing. General study outcomes and caveats: How much clinical and demographic metadata was included differed by source and by participant, and the metadata was provided uncurated.

V ends up 0 bases short and J 0 bases short, with an unmatched junction base count of 7. The CDR3 spans 18 residues, from the cysteine through the phenylalanine. Here the CDR3 DNA is all that survives: 54 bases in frame from base 1. Looking up the germline V gene yields CDR1 MNHEY and CDR2 SVGEGT. To note about this clone: Its antigen has not been determined. No much larger clone exists at a distance of one base, and base qualities are not known.

TCRbeta CDR3 regions were amplified from genomic DNA using the immunoSEQ Assay, a bias-controlled multiplex PCR. The paper's data handling went like this. The number of nucleated cells in each sample was estimated by amplification of reference gene primers within the assay. Sequence reads were collapsed and filtered to measure the absolute abundance of every unique TCRbeta CDR3 rearrangement. For each sample, productive Simpson clonality was calculated as the square root of Simpson's diversity index across productive rearrangements. TCRdb retrieved this table from immuneACCESS and kept in-frame rearrangements only. Not all clones are present; in checked studies, unresolved V genes account for under half, and no reason is known for the remainder. V and J calls and clone size are as listed in that table; D and trimming were resolved from the DNA. The sample table records about 85,000 clones; around nine tenths of these occur just once. Of the sample, 5.4% falls within the top ten clones.

Collaborating institutions collected whole blood in K2EDTA tubes following their own protocols. For TCRbeta analysis, collaborators shipped samples in one of three forms: frozen whole blood, isolated PBMCs, or DNA extracted from either of those sample types. The sequence was obtained from a man aged 55 to 70 with acute or convalescent COVID-19. This sequence uses TRBV6-2 or TRBV6-3 and TRBJ1-5, with 8 middle bases fitting TRBD1. The sample consisted of peripheral blood. The CDR3 region: CASSYSRDRTYSNQPQHF. The nucleotide sequence is given as TGTGCCAGCAGTTACTCGAGGGACAGGACTTATAGCAATCAGCCCCAGCATTTT.